This TCR beta chain was identified during a study of identical twins. It was template switching that added a universal primer site, and there were unique molecular identifiers on the cDNA. TCRdb passed the 5' RACE reads through MiXCR, listing each CDR3 protein once. The table has around 1.7 million distinct CDR3 sequences, around 33% seen once. Study-wide findings and caveats: It was out-of-frame TCR alpha sharing in monozygotic twins that models underestimated. Its conclusions, products of cross-sectional statistical analysis, did not come from following the same donors. Partial confounding of zero-insertion analyses by invariant MAIT and iNKT cells was possible.

This clonotype was counted a few times. As yet, its antigen is unknown. This CDR3 comprises 15 residues. CDR1 is MNHEY, CDR2 SMNVEV, per germline (reference sequence). The source of this sequence is a newborn girl in good health. Sequences were obtained from cord blood. V gene TRBV27 combines with J gene TRBJ2-4; 11 positions agree with TRBD2. The end of the DNA is better explained by TRBJ2-7, so the J call may be wrong. The CDR3 DNA reads as TGTGCCAGGGGGGTGACTAGCGGGGAATACTACGAGCAGTACTTC. Protein: CARGVTSGEYYEQYF.